Reported below is one TCR beta chain. Residents of approximately 25 US areas, aged about 18 to 95 years, made up the participants. Which cohort a participant joined came from the clinical history participants gave. CDR1 is SGHRS and CDR2 is YFSETQ in the germline V gene. The germline V and J ends were trimmed by 2 bases and 7 bases, with 13 bases remaining between them. The CDR3 runs 14 residues. The assay was immunoSEQ multiplex PCR, and TCRdb's table has in-frame clones only and misses some. Here the sample spans 150,000 to 200,000 clones, over 75% being singletons. This entry is derived from a study of blood T cell repertoires in COVID-19.

The sample was PBMCs or T cells enriched from blood (not recorded which). This chain joins TRBV5-1 and TRBJ1-5; D is uncertain. The receptor's source is a woman between 40 and 55 years old with acute COVID-19. The CDR3 DNA is TGCGCCAGCAGCTTAGGTGAGGGAGGCCAGCCCCAGCATTTT. Translation: CASSLGEGGQPQHF. The whole variable domain, filled in from reference TRBV5-1 and TRBJ1-5, reads KAGVTQTPRYLIKTRGQQVTLSCSPISGHRSVSWYQQTPGQGLQFLFEYFSETQRNKGNFPGRFSGRQFSNSRSEMNVSTLELGDSALYLCASSLGEGGQPQHFGDGTRLSIL.